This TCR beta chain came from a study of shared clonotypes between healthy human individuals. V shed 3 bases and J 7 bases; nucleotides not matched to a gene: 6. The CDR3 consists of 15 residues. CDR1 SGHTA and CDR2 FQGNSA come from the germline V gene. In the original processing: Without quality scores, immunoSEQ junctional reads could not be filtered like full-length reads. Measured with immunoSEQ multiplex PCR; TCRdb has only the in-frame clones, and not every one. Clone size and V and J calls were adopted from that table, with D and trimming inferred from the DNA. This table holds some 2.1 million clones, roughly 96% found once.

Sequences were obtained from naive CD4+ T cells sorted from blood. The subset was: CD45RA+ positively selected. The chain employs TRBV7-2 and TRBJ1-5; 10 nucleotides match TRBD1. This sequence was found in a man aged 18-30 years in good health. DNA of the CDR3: TGTGCCAGCAGCTTCCAGGGACAGGGGTTCCAGCCCCAGCATTTT. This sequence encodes CASSFQGQGFQPQHF.